This T cell receptor (beta chain) emerged from a study of cytomegalovirus exposure and HLA in healthy donors. Primers for the PCR totalled 60 Vbeta and 13 Jbeta. Libraries were prepared by immunoSEQ multiplex PCR; TCRdb keeps only in-frame clonotypes and omits some of them. This sample has 150,000 or so clones, with 84% found just once. This CDR3 is 16 amino acids long. CDR1 and CDR2 (germline): SGHDT, YYEEEE. V lost 3 bases to trimming and J lost 6 bases; unmatched junction nucleotides: 13. In the case of this clone: The antigen is undetermined.

General study points: Accurate HLA-A and HLA-B prediction from TCR beta sequences was reported for most subjects. When a later analysis compared HLA-associated TCR beta chains with equally common others, the HLA-associated chains turned out to be more clonally expanded and to have lower generation probabilities.

Despite likely unrecorded immune exposures, the donors were nominally healthy at the time of sampling. The sample was PBMCs. The sequence came from a man aged 25-40 years in good health and CMV-seronegative. This chain joins TRBV5-6 and TRBJ2-7, with 9 bases lining up with TRBD1. CDR3: CASSSRGQGWNSEQYF. The CDR3 bases are TGTGCCAGCAGCTCCCGGGGACAGGGTTGGAATAGCGAGCAGTACTTC.